This T cell receptor beta chain appears in the sequencing data of a study of T cells after yellow fever vaccination. In TCRdb, the 5' RACE reads were re-called with MiXCR into one record per CDR3 protein. The repertoire consists of a few hundred thousand distinct CDR3 sequences, with about 10% occurring once and the leading ten covering around 3.4%. The V and J ends lost 8 bases and 5 bases, in that order; junction bases with no gene match: 11. The CDR3 totals 14 residues. CDR1 and CDR2 (germline): SGHRS, YFSETQ. The V call is TRBV5-1, the J call TRBJ2-3; 7 bases map to TRBD2. The TCR originated in a young man who received the YFV17D yellow fever vaccine. The input for sequencing was CD4+ T cells sorted from PBMCs, taken 5 days after the yellow fever booster vaccination. The CDR3 sequence is CASTVGGSEDTQYF. Written as DNA, the CDR3 is TGCGCCAGTACGGTCGGGGGGTCAGAAGATACGCAGTATTTT. Full variable domain (outside the CDR3, taken from reference TRBV5-1 and TRBJ2-3): KAGVTQTPRYLIKTRGQQVTLSCSPISGHRSVSWYQQTPGQGLQFLFEYFSETQRNKGNFPGRFSGRQFSNSRSEMNVSTLELGDSALYLCASTVGGSEDTQYFGPGTRLTVL.